A selection of T cell receptor beta chains follows, all from one sample in a study of identical twins. TCRdb re-called the 5' RACE reads with MiXCR, one entry per CDR3 protein. The sample consists of approximately 190,000 distinct CDR3 sequences, 15% to 20% of them appearing once. The sample was also linked to a second study, of T cells expressing NK-cell markers.

Sequenced input: CD8+ T cells sorted from blood. These receptors were collected from a woman aged 18-29 years in good health. CDR3s include the opening cysteine and the closing phenylalanine or tryptophan. D genes are given only for firm matches. Clone size is not always given. Where it is, it says once, few, many or a class for expanded clones.

>TRBJ2-3|NA|NA|TRBV6-5
TGTGCCAGCAGTTCCCTCTTTAGCGGTCGTAGCACAGATACGCAGTATTTT
CASSSLFSGRSTDTQYF
>TRBJ2-3|NA|many|TRBV6-5
TGTGCCAGCAGTTACTCGGACGGGGGTCCAGATACGCAGTATTTT
CASSYSDGGPDTQYF
>TRBJ2-1|TRBD2|NA|TRBV19
TGTGCCAGTAGTATGGAGGGCGGGAGGGCCGGGAATGAGCAGTTCTTC
CASSMEGGRAGNEQFF
>TRBJ2-7|TRBD2|NA|TRBV27
TGTGCCAGCAGTTCTTCCGGAGGCGGGAGGGTCTACGAGCAGTACTTC
CASSSSGGGRVYEQYF
>TRBJ2-1|NA|NA|TRBV15
TGTGCCACCAGCCCCTCGTGGACCCCCTACAATGAGCAGTTCTTC
CATSPSWTPYNEQFF
>TRBJ2-1|NA|NA|TRBV7-8
TGTGCCAGCAGCACGCTCGGGACTCCTAACCGCAATGAGCAGTTCTTC
CASSTLGTPNRNEQFF
>TRBJ2-7|NA|few|TRBV20-1
TGCAGTGCTCCTAGACAGGATACCTACGAGCAGTACTTC
CSAPRQDTYEQYF
>TRBJ2-1|NA|few|TRBV3-1
TGTGCCAGCAGTCTTAAGGCCTCTCCCAGGGGTGAGCAGTTCTTC
CASSLKASPRGEQFF
>TRBJ1-2|NA|NA|TRBV20-1
TGCAGTGCTAAGGACCAGGGACTTTATGGCTACACCTTC
CSAKDQGLYGYTF
>TRBJ2-3|NA|NA|TRBV15
TGTGCCACCAGCCCCAAACCGGGAGAGGGGACAGATACGCAGTATTTT
CATSPKPGEGTDTQYF
>TRBJ2-2|NA|NA|TRBV7-2
TGTGCCAGCAGCTTAGTGGGCGGGGAGCTGTTTTTT
CASSLVGGELFF
>TRBJ2-1|NA|many|TRBV9
TGTGCCAGCAGCACCGGACTAAATGAGCAGTTCTTC
CASSTGLNEQFF
>TRBJ2-7|NA|few|TRBV6-5
TGTGCCAGCAGTTACAAGCTCGAATTCTCCTACGAGCAGTACTTC
CASSYKLEFSYEQYF
>TRBJ2-7|NA|few|TRBV6-2/TRBV6-3
TGTGCCAGCAGTTATCCCGAGGAGCAGTACTTC
CASSYPEEQYF
>TRBJ1-4|NA|few|TRBV20-1
TGCAGTGCTAGAGGCACAGGGATGGGAGAAAAACTGTTTTTT
CSARGTGMGEKLFF
>TRBJ2-6|NA|NA|TRBV12-3/TRBV12-4
TGTGCCAGCAGTCACCTCCTGAGGTCTGGGGCCAACGTCCTGACTTTC
CASSHLLRSGANVLTF
>TRBJ2-1|NA|NA|TRBV12-3/TRBV12-4
TGTGCCAGCACCCAAATCGGGGCGGCCTACAATGAGCAGTTCTTC
CASTQIGAAYNEQFF
>TRBJ2-1|NA|many|TRBV20-1
TGCAGTGCTAGGGGATACGGGACAAGAGGGTTGGATGAGCAGTTCTTC
CSARGYGTRGLDEQFF
>TRBJ1-1|NA|NA|TRBV12-3/TRBV12-4
TGTGCCAGCAGTTTATGGACTGAAGCTTTCTTT
CASSLWTEAFF
>TRBJ2-6|NA|NA|TRBV6-1
TGTGCCAGCAGTGTATCCGGGGCTGGGGCCAACGTCCTGACTTTC
CASSVSGAGANVLTF
>TRBJ2-1|TRBD1|few|TRBV6-1
TGTGCCAGCACCAAGGACAGGGGGCGCACAAATGAGCAGTTCTTC
CASTKDRGRTNEQFF
>TRBJ2-1|TRBD2|few|TRBV14
TGTGCCAGCAGCCAAGAGACTAGCGGGAACAATGAGCAGTTCTTC
CASSQETSGNNEQFF